Detailed here is one T cell receptor (beta chain). Approximately 30,000 T cell genomes (approximately 210 ng DNA) went into each sorted-subset replicate. Libraries were prepared by immunoSEQ multiplex PCR; TCRdb keeps only in-frame clonotypes and omits some of them. The table has approximately 810,000 clones, 80% to 95% seen once; the top ten hold around 24%. Terminally differentiated effector memory CD45RA+ cells were excluded from the naive CD8 cells, which were CD45RO-negative and positively selected for CCR7. Each sample came from a Caucasian adult donor living in Nashville, Tennessee. V shed 3 bases and J shed 4 bases, with 10 bases lying between them. This CDR3 has 13 amino acids. Germline V gives CDR1 SGHAT, CDR2 FQNNGV. The data derive from a study of shared clonotypes between healthy human individuals. At the level of the study: Donors had three CD4 naive, three CD4 memory, two CD8 naive and one CD8 memory plate apiece.

This chain connects TRBV11-2 to TRBJ2-7, with D perhaps matching TRBD2 (5 bases). This clonotype was obtained from a man younger than 40 in good health. Sequenced sample: naive CD8+ T cells sorted from blood. CDR3 loop: CASSFGETYEQYF. The DNA of the CDR3 is TGTGCCAGCAGCTTTGGGGAGACGTACGAGCAGTACTTC.